The entry below gives a single T cell receptor (beta chain) sequence along with its context. This specimen comes from a study of OX40 agonist ivuxolimab in advanced cancers. The CDR3 sequence is 13 residues long. With 4 bases removed from V and 7 bases from J, the gap between germline ends came to 12 bases. In germline, CDR1 is SGHRS, CDR2 YFSETQ. Measured with immunoSEQ multiplex PCR; TCRdb has only the in-frame clones, and not every one. The profile covers roughly 97,000 clones, with about 90% appearing a single time and 0.65% to 0.95% taken by the ten largest. This chain joins TRBV5-1 and TRBJ2-1, with D uncertain. The TCR sequence derives from an adult with an advanced solid tumor such as melanoma, head and neck, liver or kidney cancer. This specimen consisted of CD4+ or CD8+ T cells sorted from blood, obtained in a trial of the OX40 agonist ivuxolimab. The CDR3: CASSPMGGNEQFF. As DNA, the CDR3 is TGCGCCAGCAGCCCCATGGGCGGAAATGAGCAGTTCTTC.